The 22 T cell receptor beta chains reported below all come from one sample, sequenced in a study of T cell responses to AZD1222 COVID-19 vaccine. Using immunoSEQ multiplex PCR, the repertoire was profiled, and TCRdb retains in-frame clones only, with some absent. This sample carries 150,000 to 200,000 clones, about 89% of them seen once, and the ten largest clones take 1.5% to 2%. This specimen consisted of peripheral blood, obtained on day 0 of AZD1222 vaccination. The receptors come from an adult in good health.

This clone has only one observation. The V and J genes are TRBV6-5 and TRBJ1-6; possibly TRBD1 for D (5 bases). Germline-derived CDR1 and CDR2 are MNHEY and SVGAGI. Between the trimmed V and J ends, which lost 6 bases and 9 bases, there was a span of 18 bases. The CDR3 sequence is 15 residues long. The CDR3 protein is CASSLGPNTGSPLHF. In DNA form, the CDR3 reads TGTGCCAGCAGCTTAGGGCCTAACACAGGTTCACCCCTCCACTTT.

The V and J genes are TRBV29-1 and TRBJ2-3; TRBD1 might be the D (6 bases). The germline gives CDR1 SQVTM, CDR2 ANQGSEA. V lost 3 bases to trimming and J lost 3 bases, with 13 bases between them. CDR3 size: 14 residues. The CDR3 spells CSVDLGARTDTQYF. CDR3 DNA sequence: TGCAGCGTTGATCTGGGGGCGAGGACAGATACGCAGTATTTT.

This clone was seen once. The genes are TRBV30 and TRBJ1-6, with 8 bases identical to TRBD1. This CDR3 has 15 amino acids. Germline V gene sequence: CDR1 GTSNPN, CDR2 SVGIG (reference sequence). The V segment lost 2 bases and the J segment 9 bases; nucleotides outside the gene matches: 9. For the CDR3, the DNA is TGTGCCTGGAGTACGGCCCAGGGGGCTGGTTCACCCCTCCACTTT. It specifies CAWSTAQGAGSPLHF. The full variable domain, its missing parts supplied by reference TRBV30 and TRBJ1-6, is SQTIHQWPATLVQPVGSPLSLECTVEGTSNPNLYWYRQAAGRGLQLLFYSVGIGQISSEVPQNLSASRPQDRQFILSSKKLLLSDSGFYLCAWSTAQGAGSPLHFGNGTRLTVT.

The chain joins TRBV7-3 to TRBJ1-1; 7 bases agree with TRBD1. The CDR3 is made up of 14 amino acids. The germline CDR1 and CDR2 sequences are SGHTA and FQGTGA. The ends lost 5 bases at V and 1 base at J; junction bases unmatched: 4. The CDR3 nucleotides read TGTGCCAGCAGCCGACAGGGAGGGAACACTGAAGCTTTCTTT. It codes for CASSRQGGNTEAFF. Based on the CDR3 plus reference TRBV7-3 and TRBJ1-1, the full variable domain is GAGVSQTPSNKVTEKGKYVELRCDPISGHTALYWYRQSLGQGPEFLIYFQGTGAADDSGLPNDRFFAVRPEGSVSTLKIQRTERGDSAVYLCASSRQGGNTEAFFGQGTRLTVV.

The chain carries TRBV15 and TRBJ1-5; a possible D gene is TRBD1 (5 bases). This CDR3 region has 16 residues. The V end was cut by 5 bases, the J end by 0 bases, with 14 bases between. Looked up from germline, CDR1 is LNHNV and CDR2 is YYDKDF (reference sequence). DNA for the CDR3: TGTGCCACCAGCGGTCCAGGGATAGTTAGCAATCAGCCCCAGCATTTT. It yields the protein CATSGPGIVSNQPQHF. The whole variable domain, filled in from reference TRBV15 and TRBJ1-5, reads DAMVIQNPRYQVTQFGKPVTLSCSQTLNHNVMYWYQQKSSQAPKLLFHYYDKDFNNEADTPDNFQSRRPNTSFCFLDIRSPGLGDTAMYLCATSGPGIVSNQPQHFGDGTRLSIL.

This chain links TRBV5-6 with TRBJ2-3; either TRBD1 or TRBD2 may fit D (6 bases each). The germline V and J ends were trimmed by 2 bases and 1 base, with 14 bases remaining between them. Germline values: CDR1 SGHDT, CDR2 YYEEEE. This CDR3 region has 16 residues. CDR3 amino acids: CASSFNVGGRTDTQYF. DNA of the CDR3: TGTGCCAGCAGCTTTAATGTTGGGGGGCGCACAGATACGCAGTATTTT.

This chain uses TRBV7-3 with TRBJ2-1; D is undetermined. This CDR3 is built from 12 residues. Germline V gene sequence: CDR1 SGHTA, CDR2 FQGTGA. The ends were cut back, 2 bases at V and 9 bases at J, with 8 bases in the middle. CDR3 DNA sequence: TGTGCCAGCAGCTTATCCGGGCTTGAGCAGTTCTTC. Residues: CASSLSGLEQFF. The variable domain in full, with the rest retrieved from reference TRBV7-3 and TRBJ2-1, is GAGVSQTPSNKVTEKGKYVELRCDPISGHTALYWYRQSLGQGPEFLIYFQGTGAADDSGLPNDRFFAVRPEGSVSTLKIQRTERGDSAVYLCASSLSGLEQFFGPGTRLTVL.

The chain links TRBV24-1 to TRBJ2-1, with D possibly being TRBD2 (6 bases). The CDR3 totals 13 residues. CDR1 is KGHDR and CDR2 is SFDVKD in the germline V gene. With 9 bases removed from V and 7 bases from J, the gap between germline ends came to 15 bases. CDR3 region: CATGRGSVNEQFF. CDR3 bases: TGTGCCACCGGGCGGGGTTCAGTGAATGAGCAGTTCTTC.

The chain has TRBV5-6 and TRBJ1-6; 11 positions agree with TRBD1. Germline V gene sequence: CDR1 SGHDT, CDR2 YYEEEE. The V gene end was trimmed by 4 bases and the J gene end by 7 bases; junction bases not matched to a gene: 1. The CDR3 totals 14 residues. DNA of the CDR3: TGTGCCAGCAGCCGGGACAGGGGGAATTCACCCCTCCACTTT. Translated: CASSRDRGNSPLHF.

The V and J genes are TRBV5-4 and TRBJ1-1, with no clear D. The V gene's germline CDR1 is SGHNT and CDR2 YYREEE (reference sequence). There are 12 residues in the CDR3. The V gene lost 3 bases and the J gene lost 8 bases, with 11 bases spanning the gap. The DNA of the CDR3 is TGTGCCAGCAGCTCGAGGCACCGGGAAGCTTTCTTT. Its translation: CASSSRHREAFF.

The chain carries TRBV3-1 (or the pseudogene TRBV3-2) and TRBJ2-4; 8 bases agree with TRBD1. J gave up 7 bases and V 5 bases, and 7 bases lay outside the gene matches. The germline V gene encodes CDR1 LGHDT and CDR2 YNNKEL (reference sequence). The CDR3 length is 14 residues. DNA of the CDR3: TGTGCCAGCAGCTGGACAGGGAAAGGGAACATTCAGTACTTC. This encodes CASSWTGKGNIQYF.

The CDR3: CASSVEPASGGNTQYF. For the CDR3, the DNA is TGTGCCAGCAGCGTAGAGCCGGCTAGCGGGGGGAATACGCAGTATTTT. The chain employs TRBV9 and TRBJ2-3; 11 bases align to TRBD2. With 0 bases clipped from V and 7 bases from J, the junction kept 7 bases outside the gene matches. The germline CDR1 and CDR2 sequences are SGDLS and YYNGEE. The CDR3 is 16 amino acids.

The chain links TRBV7-2 to TRBJ1-2; tentative D call: TRBD1 (6 bases). CDR3 length: 12 residues. Trimming left V 3 bases short and J 8 bases short, with 10 bases between. CDR1 SGHTA and CDR2 FQGNSA come from the germline V gene. Written as DNA, the CDR3 is TGTGCCAGCAGCTTGGCGGGGGGCGGCTACACCTTC. It encodes CASSLAGGGYTF.

This chain links TRBV6-2 or TRBV6-3 with TRBJ1-2; D not resolved. The CDR3 covers 14 residues. The V and J ends lost 2 bases and 7 bases respectively, with 14 bases between them. The germline V gene encodes CDR1 MNHEY and CDR2 SVGEGT. CDR3 DNA: TGTGCCAGCAGTTACGCCCGGCTCTCGGGTGGCTACACCTTC. It is translated as CASSYARLSGGYTF.

The chain uses TRBV6-5 and TRBJ1-3; tentatively, D is TRBD1 (5 bases). Germline loops: CDR1 MNHEY, CDR2 SVGAGI. Trimming took off 5 bases at V and 4 bases at J, with 15 bases between the two ends. The CDR3 has 15 amino acids. The CDR3 region is CASSTVGGRGNTIYF. The CDR3 DNA follows: TGTGCCAGCAGTACGGTCGGGGGAAGAGGAAACACCATATATTTT.

This clone occurred once. The chain has TRBV28 and TRBJ2-7, with a tentative D call TRBD2 (5 bases). The V and J ends lost 3 bases and 5 bases respectively, with 17 bases between them. CDR1 and CDR2 from the germline V gene are MDHEN and SYDVKM. This CDR3 has 15 residues. The CDR3 DNA follows: TGTGCCAGCAGTTTTGGCGGGTTACCCCCCCACGAGCAGTACTTC. Its protein product is CASSFGGLPPHEQYF.

This chain links TRBV7-9 with TRBJ1-2; D remains ambiguous. The CDR3 contains 13 residues. V lost 7 bases, J lost 2 bases, and 11 bases lay in between. The germline CDR1 and CDR2 sequences are SEHNR and FQNEAQ (reference sequence). The CDR3 DNA reads as TGTGCCAGCAACTCGGACGTCAACTATGGCTACACCTTC. Protein sequence: CASNSDVNYGYTF.

This clone appeared a single time. The rearrangement links TRBV11-1 to TRBJ1-1; D remains unclear. The CDR3 spans 14 residues. CDR1 SGHAT and CDR2 FQDESV come from the germline V gene (reference sequence). The V end was cut by 0 bases, the J end by 5 bases, with 10 bases between. The CDR3 loop reads CASSLARARTEAFF. CDR3 in DNA: TGTGCCAGCAGCTTAGCAAGGGCGCGGACTGAAGCTTTCTTT. The entire variable domain, with the rest obtained from reference TRBV11-1 and TRBJ1-1, is as follows: EAEVAQSPRYKITEKSQAVAFWCDPISGHATLYWYRQILGQGPELLVQFQDESVVDDSQLPKDRFSAERLKGVDSTLKIQPAELGDSAMYLCASSLARARTEAFFGQGTRLTVV.

V is TRBV5-5 and J is TRBJ1-5; D is uncertain. The CDR3 loop spans 12 amino acids. Per the germline V gene, CDR1 is SGHKS and CDR2 is YYEKEE (reference sequence). V gave up 1 base and J gave up 6 bases, with 5 bases separating them. The CDR3: CASSLWGQPQHF. The CDR3 nucleotides read TGTGCCAGCAGCTTGTGGGGTCAGCCCCAGCATTTT.

The V call is TRBV10-3, the J call TRBJ2-2; 7 bases match TRBD1. V lost 6 bases to trimming and J lost 0 bases; unmatched junction nucleotides: 1. The CDR3 runs to 14 residues. The germline V gene encodes CDR1 ENHRY and CDR2 SYGVKD. This chain's CDR3 is CAIRQGTNTGELFF. The DNA for the CDR3 is TGTGCCATCAGACAGGGGACGAACACCGGGGAGCTGTTTTTT.

The chain links TRBV7-8 to TRBJ1-2; the match to TRBD1 covers 9 bases. The CDR3 spans 15 residues. The germline V gene has CDR1 SGHVS and CDR2 FQNEAQ. V gave up 3 bases and J gave up 10 bases; unmatched junction bases: 12. CDR3 sequence reads: CASSFNSPGQGAYTF. As DNA, the CDR3 is TGTGCCAGCAGCTTCAACTCCCCGGGACAGGGTGCCTACACCTTC.

A single count supports this clone. DNA for the CDR3: TGCGCCAGCTTCCAACCGGGACTAGCGGGAACCAATGAGCAGTTCTTC. Translation: CASFQPGLAGTNEQFF. The gene calls are TRBV5-1 and TRBJ2-1; 13 bases are shared with TRBD2. The germline gives CDR1 SGHRS, CDR2 YFSETQ. CDR3 length: 16 residues. Trimming at V came to 7 bases and at J to 6 bases, leaving 10 bases not matched to a gene.